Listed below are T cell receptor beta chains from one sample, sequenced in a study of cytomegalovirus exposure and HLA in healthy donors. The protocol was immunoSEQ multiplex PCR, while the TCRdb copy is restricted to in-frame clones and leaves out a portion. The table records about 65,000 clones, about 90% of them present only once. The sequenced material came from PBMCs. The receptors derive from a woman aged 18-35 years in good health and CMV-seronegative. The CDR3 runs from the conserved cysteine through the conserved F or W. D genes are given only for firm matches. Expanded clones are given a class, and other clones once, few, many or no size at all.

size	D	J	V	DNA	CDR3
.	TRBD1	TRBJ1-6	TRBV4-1	TGCGCCAGCAGCCAAGAGGGGACAGCGAATTCACCCCTCCACTTT	CASSQEGTANSPLHF
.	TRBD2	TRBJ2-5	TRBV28	TGTGCCATCCGGGGGGGAAAGACCCAGTACTTC	CAIRGGKTQYF
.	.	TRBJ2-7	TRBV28	TGTGCCAGCAGTTTCGGGCAGGGCTACGAGCAGTACTTC	CASSFGQGYEQYF
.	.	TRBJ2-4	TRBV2	TGTGCCAGCAGTTACGACAGATTCAAAAACATTCAGTACTTC	CASSYDRFKNIQYF
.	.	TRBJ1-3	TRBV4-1	TGCGCCAGCAGCCAAGACAGGGGCGTGGACACCATATATTTT	CASSQDRGVDTIYF
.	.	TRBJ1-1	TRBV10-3	TGTGCCATCAGCGGAGAGCCCGGGACACATAAAGTGAACACTGAAGCTTTCTTT	CAISGEPGTHKVNTEAFF
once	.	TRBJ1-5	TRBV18	TGTGCCAGCTCACCATTTCGGGTCCAACCTAATCAGCCCCAGCATTTT	CASSPFRVQPNQPQHF
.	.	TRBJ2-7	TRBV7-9	TGTGCCAGCAGCTCCTCGGACAAGTTCTCCTACGAGCAGTACTTC	CASSSSDKFSYEQYF
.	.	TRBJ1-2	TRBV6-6	TGTGCCAGCAGTTACTCGACGGGGGGGCAATATGGCTACACCTTC	CASSYSTGGQYGYTF
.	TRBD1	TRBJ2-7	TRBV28	TGTGCCAGCAGTTTATCCGGGACAGGGGTACGAGAGCAGTACTTC	CASSLSGTGVREQYF
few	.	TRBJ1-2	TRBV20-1	TGCAGTGCTCTCCAGGGCTATGGCTACACCTTC	CSALQGYGYTF
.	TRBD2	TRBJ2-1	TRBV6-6	TGTGCCAGCAGTCCCCGAGCAGCGGGACCCAATGAGCAGTTCTTC	CASSPRAAGPNEQFF
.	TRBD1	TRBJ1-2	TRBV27	TGTGCCAGCAGTTCCAGGGGGAACTATGGCTACACCTTC	CASSSRGNYGYTF
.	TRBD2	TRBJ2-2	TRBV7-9	TGTGCCAGCAGCTCGCGGACTAGCGGGAGTAGTGGCGGGGAGCTGTTTTTT	CASSSRTSGSSGGELFF
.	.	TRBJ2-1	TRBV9	TGTGCCAGCAGCCCACAGGGCAGGGGGGCTTACAATGAGCAGTTCTTC	CASSPQGRGAYNEQFF
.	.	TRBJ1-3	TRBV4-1	TGCGCCAGCAGCGGGGGCTCAAAACACACCATATATTTT	CASSGGSKHTIYF
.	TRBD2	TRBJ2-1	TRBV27	TGTGCCAGCAGTTCCTCTGCGGGAGACAACAATGAGCAGTTCTTC	CASSSSAGDNNEQFF
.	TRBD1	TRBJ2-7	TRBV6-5	TGTGCCAGCAGTTACTCGACAGGGGGATACGAGCAGTACTTC	CASSYSTGGYEQYF
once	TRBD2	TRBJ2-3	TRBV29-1	TGCAGCGTGGGGACTAGCGGCAGCCCCCTCACAGATACGCAGTATTTT	CSVGTSGSPLTDTQYF
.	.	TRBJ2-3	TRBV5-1	TGCGCCAGCAGCTTGGCGGAGAGCACAGATACGCAGTATTTT	CASSLAESTDTQYF
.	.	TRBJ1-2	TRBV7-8	TGTGCCAGCAGCGCCACCGGAGGGACCTATGGCTACACCTTC	CASSATGGTYGYTF
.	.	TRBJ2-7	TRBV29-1	TGCAGCGTTGGGAGCGGAGGAATCTACGAGCAGTACTTC	CSVGSGGIYEQYF